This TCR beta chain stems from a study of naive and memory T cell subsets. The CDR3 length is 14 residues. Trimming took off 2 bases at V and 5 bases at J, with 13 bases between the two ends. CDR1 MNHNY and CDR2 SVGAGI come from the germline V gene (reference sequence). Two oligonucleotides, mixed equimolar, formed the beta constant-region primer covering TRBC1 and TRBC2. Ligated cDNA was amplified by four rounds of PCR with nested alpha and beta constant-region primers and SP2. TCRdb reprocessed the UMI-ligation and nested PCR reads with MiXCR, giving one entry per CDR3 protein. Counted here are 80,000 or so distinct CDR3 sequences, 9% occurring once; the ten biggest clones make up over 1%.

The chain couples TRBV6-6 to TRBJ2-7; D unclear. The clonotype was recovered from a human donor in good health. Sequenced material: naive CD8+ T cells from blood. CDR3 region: CASSYAASSDEQYF. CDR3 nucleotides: TGTGCCAGCAGTTACGCAGCAAGCTCTGACGAGCAGTACTTC.